Shown below are 5 T cell receptor beta chains from a single sample sequenced in a study of identical twins listed by TCRdb under 2016. The library was produced with 5' RACE. TCRdb names Illumina HiSeq 2000 as the instrument used. TCRdb trimmed public reads at Q25 via fastp, called clones via MiXCR and kept in-frame beta chains. Rows merge per CDR3 protein into single entries with the most common DNA and genes. In all, the sample holds 200,000 to 250,000 distinct CDR3 sequences, and 5.5% to 7% of those were seen once. 3% to 4.5% of the sample belongs to the ten largest clones. This same sample was also taken into another study, of yellow fever vaccine responses in identical twins.

Sequencing was carried out using memory (CD45RO+) T cells sorted from blood. The label giving this sample's cell subset or site can be read as: CD45RO+ enriched T cells. These receptors came from a woman younger than 30 in good health.

The genes are TRBV7-6 and TRBJ2-1, with 10 positions matching TRBD2. This CDR3 has 16 amino acids. Germline CDR1 is SGHVS and CDR2 is FNYEAQ. V lost 1 base to trimming and J lost 4 bases; unmatched junction nucleotides: 4. The CDR3 sequence is CASSLVSAGGYNEQFF. Written as DNA, the CDR3 is TGTGCCAGCAGCTTAGTCTCAGCGGGGGGGTACAATGAGCAGTTCTTC.

In nucleotides, the CDR3 is TGTGCCAGCAGACTGCCCGCGGGTTCACCCCTCCACTTT. Translation gives CASRLPAGSPLHF. This chain joins TRBV6-1 and TRBJ1-6; no firm D call. The germline gives CDR1 MNHNS, CDR2 SASEGT. This CDR3 comprises 13 residues. V lost 6 bases to trimming and J lost 9 bases, with 12 bases between them.

This clonotype has ten or more counts. This chain uses TRBV5-1 with TRBJ2-5; D perhaps matches TRBD2 (5 bases). The CDR3 has 13 residues. Germline loops: CDR1 SGHRS, CDR2 YFSETQ. Deletions cut 0 bases from V and 5 bases from J, with 8 bases between. The DNA for the CDR3 is TGCGCCAGCAGCTTGGACAGAGGGGAGACCCAGTACTTC. This codes for CASSLDRGETQYF.

This clonotype was seen many times. The chain is built from TRBV5-1 and TRBJ1-2; the match to TRBD1 covers 8 bases. This CDR3 is 17 amino acids long. CDR1 and CDR2 (germline): SGHRS, YFSETQ. The junction had 13 bases not matched to a gene; V was cut back by 2 bases and J by 4 bases. The CDR3 bases are TGCGCCAGCAGCTTTGTACCGGGACAGGTGCCACCCTATGGCTACACCTTC. Its translation: CASSFVPGQVPPYGYTF.

This clonotype was seen more than once but under ten times. The chain uses TRBV5-1 and TRBJ1-2, with TRBD1 matching 7 bases. The germline CDR1 and CDR2 sequences are SGHRS and YFSETQ. The CDR3 extends over 13 amino acids. V shed 4 bases, J shed 10 bases, and the junction held 10 bases outside the gene matches. This CDR3 reads CASSPDRVEDYTF. For the CDR3, the DNA is TGCGCCAGCAGCCCTGACAGGGTAGAAGACTACACCTTC. Based on the CDR3 plus reference TRBV5-1 and TRBJ1-2, the full variable domain is KAGVTQTPRYLIKTRGQQVTLSCSPISGHRSVSWYQQTPGQGLQFLFEYFSETQRNKGNFPGRFSGRQFSNSRSEMNVSTLELGDSALYLCASSPDRVEDYTFGSGTRLTVV.